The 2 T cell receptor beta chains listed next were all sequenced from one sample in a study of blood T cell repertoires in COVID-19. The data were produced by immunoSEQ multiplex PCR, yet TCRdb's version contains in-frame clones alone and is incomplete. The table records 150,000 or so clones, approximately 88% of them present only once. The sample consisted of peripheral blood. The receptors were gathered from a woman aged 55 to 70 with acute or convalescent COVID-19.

The CDR3 protein is CASTTPGRASEAFF. Written as DNA, the CDR3 is TGTGCCAGCACCACCCCGGGCAGGGCCTCTGAAGCTTTCTTT. The chain employs TRBV28 and TRBJ1-1, with D possibly matching TRBD1 (5 bases). Trimming removed 7 bases from V and 6 bases from J, with 18 bases in between. CDR1 and CDR2 (germline): MDHEN, SYDVKM. The CDR3 has 14 amino acids.

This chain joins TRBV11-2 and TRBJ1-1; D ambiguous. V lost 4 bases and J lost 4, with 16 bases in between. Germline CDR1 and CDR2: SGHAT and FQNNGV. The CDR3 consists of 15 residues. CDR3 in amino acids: CASSSPSLGSTEAFF. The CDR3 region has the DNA TGTGCCAGCAGCTCCCCGTCGTTAGGGAGCACTGAAGCTTTCTTT.